This T cell receptor beta chain derives from a study of radiation and T cells in renal cell carcinoma. The study's findings and limits: From baseline, blood top tumor clonotypes peaked at 2 weeks post-radiation.

Regarding this clone: The antigen remains undetermined.

Libraries were prepared by immunoSEQ multiplex PCR; TCRdb keeps only in-frame clonotypes and omits some of them. Here the sample spans about 73,000 clones, less than 85% being singletons. Time point in this sample: blood 4 weeks post-SBRT, at nephrectomy. Documented treatment: 15 Gy SBRT to primary tumor, nephrectomy 4 weeks later. Nephrectomy followed 15 Gy stereotactic body radiation by 4 weeks. CDR1 is SQVTM and CDR2 is ANQGSEA in the germline V gene. Trimming took 6 bases from V and 5 from J, leaving 14 bases between them. The CDR3 is 12 amino acids. The sample here was blood, taken from a patient whose treatment included radiotherapy and nephrectomy. This clonotype was obtained from an older woman with renal cell carcinoma. This chain links TRBV29-1 with TRBJ2-7; D perhaps matches TRBD1 (5 bases). In nucleotides, the CDR3 is TGCAGCGTCCAGGGTTCCGGTCACGAGCAGTACTTC. Translation gives CSVQGSGHEQYF.